Sequencing of this T cell receptor (beta chain) was carried out in a study of cytomegalovirus exposure and HLA in healthy donors (dated by TCRdb to between 2016 and 2019). Broadly, across the study: According to an earlier analysis of several hundred of the donors, about 180 million T cells yielded roughly 110 million unique TCR beta sequences and approximately 300 Gb of sequence data. Genome-wide SNP genotypes for about 65% of the 666 donors were used in a later genetic analysis, which treated that subset as a discovery cohort. Of the roughly 390 genotyped donors, approximately 80% were placed in the genetic ancestry cluster associated with self-reported Caucasian donors. Rather than using new phenotypic data, the later analysis identified candidate immune exposures from TCR beta sequences and from how often those sequences occurred across donors. HLA typing included class I and class II loci at four-digit resolution. Roughly five DR-DQ haplotypes were handled as single units for association and clustering because linkage in the cohort was strong. An earlier analysis of several hundred of the donors applied high-throughput TCR beta sequencing to assess whether each TCR beta V gene segment acted as functional or pseudogenic. The study used immunosequencing to profile the T cell repertoires of some 600 subjects and linked those repertoires to cytomegalovirus serostatus. Donor age, sex, ethnicity and CMV serostatus were compiled alongside the repertoire data. The study aimed to test whether cataloging public T cell receptors could reveal signatures of past pathogen exposure. Among about 360 genotyped donors of the cohort, an average of roughly 240,000 unique TCR beta nucleotide sequences were sequenced per donor, about a sixth of them non-productive. Along with the roughly 670-subject first cohort, a separate validation cohort of around 120 different subjects was used. To predict cytomegalovirus infection status, the study brought together high-throughput TCR immunosequencing, statistical association of individual TCRs with disease status, and machine learning. In a later analysis, previously published TCR beta repertoires from 500 to 750 donors were re-analyzed and high-resolution HLA genotyping was added so that TCR occurrence patterns could be studied. About 280 gigabases of sequencing data and approximately 92 million unique TCR sequences made up an early release that covered some 640 HLA-typed donors. All discovery cohort repertoires had been generated using a single sequencing platform. The number of donors typed differed by locus, with roughly 620-630 for A, B, C, DRB1 and DQB1, 522 for DQA1, approximately 580 for DPA1, and 472 for DPB1.

Paper-wide results and their limitations: The classifier was reported to diagnose cytomegalovirus status with high specificity and sensitivity in both the original cohort and the validation cohort. A further reported finding was that TCR beta sequences accurately predicted the HLA-A and HLA-B alleles for most subjects in the first cohort. According to a later analysis, TCR association rates differed among HLA loci, with DRB1 alleles showing the most associated TCRs and HLA-C alleles showing the fewest. It was suggested by the authors that the approach could potentially be generalized to other disease states and immunological phenotypes. The earlier analysis of about 600 of the donors excluded some 15 rarely observed V segments, including chromosome 9 orphons, because counts were too low. Most TCR sequences were seen in very few donors, while some public TCRs were found in many individuals. An earlier analysis of approximately 530 of the donors showed that most TCR beta V segments appeared in productive rearrangements either about 87% or about 30% of the time, which broadly matched IMGT annotations. A later genetic analysis associated a missense DCLRE1C variant with V-gene and J-gene trimming of TCR beta chains, and an independent cohort replicated the association. A total of 150 to 200 TCR beta chains were listed by the study as associated with cytomegalovirus. According to a later analysis, parvovirus B19, influenza, CMV and Epstein-Barr virus appeared linked to several top co-occurrence clusters. A cluster of highly shared sequence variants was judged likely to be a technical artifact of the sequencing pipeline. In a later analysis, some 17,000 TCR beta sequences were associated with specific HLA alleles at a false discovery rate of 0.05. Assigning TCR associations to individual alleles was difficult when HLA alleles, especially DR and DQ, strongly co-occurred. Three of the identified cytomegalovirus-associated TCR beta chains were confirmed in vitro to be specific for cytomegalovirus antigens. For the cohort, immune exposure information was limited to CMV serostatus. Because some donors lacked HLA typing at each locus, the association tests relied only on the typed subset. A later analysis found that HLA-associated TCR beta chains were more clonally expanded and had lower generation probabilities than equally common non-associated chains. Correlated functional status among segregating V segments might be attributable to linkage disequilibrium, but an unknown experimental factor could not be ruled out. Most CMV-associated TCR beta chains appeared to be HLA-restricted in a later analysis, and the HLA associations seemed to be driven largely by CMV exposure. Some IMGT-functional V segments, including TRBV6-2 and TRBV6-3, could not be distinguished by the 87-base-pair reads and were therefore excluded. In this cohort, only TCR beta chains were sequenced, and detectable features were limited by the absence of alpha or paired-chain data. The presence/absence analyses assumed that sequencing depth was roughly uniform across donors, and that assumption may not be true. In a later genetic analysis, fewer N-insertions in productive TCRs were reported among donors in an Asian-associated ancestry cluster than the roughly 700-donor mean.

A note on this clone: This clone's antigen is unknown. Base qualities are not recorded, but no much larger clone differs from it by a single base.

In total, approximately 690 healthy bone marrow donors made up the cohort. At the time of sampling, all cohort members were nominally healthy, though unrecorded immune exposures were likely present. The donor was CMV seronegative and was included in the group of a few hundred seronegative cohort members. A peripheral blood sample was provided by each donor, and peripheral blood mononuclear cells were used for TCR beta sequencing. The Qiagen DNeasy Blood Extraction Kit was used to extract genomic DNA from the blood cell samples. From the germline V gene (reference sequence), CDR1 is SGHNT and CDR2 is YYREEE. Inclusive of the bounding cysteine and phenylalanine, the CDR3 is 15 residues long. Of the read, only the CDR3 DNA is kept; its 45 bases are in frame from base 1. Unmatched junction bases come to 9, with V trimmed by 0 bases and J by 9 bases. The library was made by the immunoSEQ multiplex PCR assay. For the multiplex PCR, a mixture combining 60 forward primers for TCR Vbeta segments and 13 reverse primers for TCR Jbeta segments was used. The CDR3 region of rearranged TCR beta genes was amplified from genomic DNA by a multiplex PCR assay. On the Illumina HiSeq System, the amplified TCR beta libraries were sequenced as 87-base-pair reads. As for the authors' bioinformatics: A later analysis tallied 75 million to 95 million unique TCR beta chains across the 666 repertoires, and 10 million to 11 million of those chains were shared by two or more donors. Raw reads were error-corrected and collapsed into unique sequences with a nearest-neighbor algorithm that merged closely related sequences to remove PCR and sequencing errors. Alignment of CDR3 sequences to IMGT reference sequences was used to assign V, D and J gene segments. For a sequence to be retained, a match of at least six nucleotides was required to both a V gene segment and a J gene segment. A rearrangement counted as productive if the CDR3 had no stop codons and remained in frame with V and J, and every other rearrangement counted as non-productive. Following IMGT convention, CDR3 was defined as the stretch from the second conserved V-encoded cysteine to the conserved J-encoded phenylalanine. Sequences without an unambiguous match to a single V gene segment were excluded from the earlier analysis of 500 to 700 of the donors. An earlier analysis of fewer than 650 of the donors classified V segments as functional when productive rearrangements were above 56.7% and as segregating when the standard deviation between donors was above 5%. A statistical classification framework was developed to diagnose cytomegalovirus status using the catalog of TCR beta chain sequences. V and J gene assignment, in a later analysis, came from comparing TCR nucleotide sequences with IMGT/GENE-DB human TR gene sequences. A later analysis assigned CDR3 sequences and most-parsimonious VDJ recombination scenarios with the TCRdist pipeline. In a later analysis, every TCR beta chain was defined by the combination of its CDR3 amino acid sequence and its V-gene family, and reads without a unique V-gene family were dropped. In a later analysis, fewer than 600 highly shared, low-generation-probability nucleotide sequences were removed to address suspected cross-contamination and a sequencing artifact. In a later analysis, a clonal expansion index was calculated for each public chain from normalized within-repertoire ranks of inferred template counts. In a later analysis, generation probabilities were computed using a VDJ recombination model fitted to out-of-frame rearrangements, and the results were checked against IGoR. In a later analysis, hypergeometric tests were used to score TCR-TCR, TCR-HLA and TCR-CMV co-occurrence, with a repertoire-size bias correction applied to TCR pairs. False discovery rates were estimated in a later analysis by permuting HLA or CMV assignments 20 times. A later analysis grouped co-occurring TCRs with DBSCAN, adding TCRdist sequence similarity when clustering within HLA-allele-positive subsets. Repertoires with fewer than 30,000 or more than 120,000 public chains were left out of co-occurrence clustering, as were about 5 repertoires with anomalous nucleotide sharing. Drawn from immuneACCESS, this table holds only the in-frame rearrangements with V and J called that TCRdb kept. Clones are partly lost; checked studies trace under half to an unresolved V gene and leave the rest unexplained. The DNA was the basis for D and trimming; V, J and clone size are from that table. The sample has about 270,000 clones on record, around 65% of them singletons. The top ten clones comprise about 2.2% of the sample.

This sequence uses TRBV5-4 and TRBJ2-1, and 7 junctional nucleotides match TRBD2. Sequencing was performed on PBMCs. The receptor was isolated from a female donor in good health and CMV-seronegative. This receptor carries the CDR3 CASSLDGGVIGEQFF. In nucleotides, the sequence is TGTGCCAGCAGCTTGGATGGGGGGGTAATAGGTGAGCAGTTCTTC. Reference TRBV5-4 and TRBJ2-1 proteins supply the regions before and after the CDR3; the full variable domain is: ETGVTQSPTHLIKTRGQQVTLRCSSQSGHNTVSWYQQALGQGPQFIFQYYREEENGRGNFPPRFSGLQFPNYSSELNVNALELDDSALYLCASSLDGGVIGEQFFGPGTRLTVL.